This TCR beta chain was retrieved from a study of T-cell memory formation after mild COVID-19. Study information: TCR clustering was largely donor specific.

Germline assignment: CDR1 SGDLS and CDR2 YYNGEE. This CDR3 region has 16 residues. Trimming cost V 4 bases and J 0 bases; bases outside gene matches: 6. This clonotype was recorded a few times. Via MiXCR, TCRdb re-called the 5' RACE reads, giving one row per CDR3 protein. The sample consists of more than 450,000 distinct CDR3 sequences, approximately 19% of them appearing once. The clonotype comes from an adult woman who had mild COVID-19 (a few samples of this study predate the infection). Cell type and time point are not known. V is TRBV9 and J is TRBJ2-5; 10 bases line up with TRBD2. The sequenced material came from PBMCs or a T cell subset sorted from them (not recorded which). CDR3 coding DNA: TGTGCCAGCAGCTCCGGACTAGCGGTGTACCAAGAGACCCAGTACTTC. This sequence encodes CASSSGLAVYQETQYF.